Listed below are T cell receptor beta chains from one sample, sequenced in a study of regulatory T cells in long-lasting Graves disease. TCRdb re-called the multiplex PCR reads with MiXCR, one entry per CDR3 protein. The data show around 420,000 distinct CDR3 sequences, 15% seen once. Sequenced material: peripheral blood mononuclear cells (PBMCs), taken at new diagnosis, from a patient treated with antithyroid drugs. All receptors derive from a female donor with Graves disease. CDR3s include the opening cysteine and the closing phenylalanine or tryptophan. D genes are given only for firm matches. The size field is filled for only some rows; it gives once, few, many or a size class.

j_gene	v_gene	abundance	d_gene	CDR3aa	CDR3nt
TRBJ2-5	TRBV20-1	few	TRBD2	CSASVDLSGRAFQYF	TGCAGTGCTAGCGTAGATCTTAGCGGGAGGGCCTTCCAGTACTTC
TRBJ1-2	TRBV6-1	-	-	CASHMDFNYGYTF	TGTGCCAGCCATATGGACTTCAACTATGGCTACACCTTC
TRBJ1-1	TRBV27	many	-	CASSTELFTEAFF	TGTGCCAGCAGCACAGAGTTGTTCACTGAAGCTTTCTTT
TRBJ2-7	TRBV13	-	TRBD1	CASSPTGTAVYEQYF	TGTGCCAGCAGCCCTACCGGGACAGCAGTTTACGAGCAGTACTTC
TRBJ1-1	TRBV10-3	many	-	CAISLGETEAFF	TGTGCCATCAGCCTAGGGGAGACTGAAGCTTTCTTT
TRBJ1-1	TRBV5-1	many	-	CASSLKQYTEAFF	TGTGCCAGCAGCTTAAAACAGTACACTGAAGCTTTCTTT
TRBJ1-1	TRBV12-3/TRBV12-4	many	TRBD1	CASSLWGQGRTEAFF	TGTGCCAGCAGTTTATGGGGACAGGGGCGGACTGAAGCTTTCTTT
TRBJ1-1	TRBV4-1	-	-	CASSPTGRGGNTEAFF	TGCGCCAGCAGCCCAACGGGCCGTGGCGGGAACACTGAAGCTTTCTTT
TRBJ1-5	TRBV20-1	many	-	CSAIERWKPQHF	TGCAGTGCTATTGAGAGGTGGAAGCCCCAGCATTTT
TRBJ2-2	TRBV28	-	-	CASSFLGAGELFF	TGTGCCAGCAGTTTTCTCGGAGCCGGGGAGCTGTTTTTT
TRBJ2-3	TRBV5-1	few	-	CASSIGILSGQRQTDTQYF	TGCGCCAGCAGCATCGGGATACTATCTGGACAGCGCCAAACAGATACGCAGTATTTT
TRBJ2-5	TRBV18	-	TRBD2	CASSPRGSGGETQYF	TGTGCCAGCTCACCACGGGGTAGCGGGGGAGAGACCCAGTACTTC
TRBJ2-1	TRBV6-1	-	-	CASSTVAEDNEQFF	TGTGCCAGCAGTACGGTAGCGGAAGACAATGAGCAGTTCTTC
TRBJ2-5	TRBV7-3	many	-	CASSLIAGAETQYF	TGTGCCAGCAGCTTAATCGCAGGGGCAGAGACCCAGTACTTC
TRBJ1-3	TRBV7-2	-	-	CASSPRVDSGNTIYF	TGTGCCAGCAGCCCCAGGGTTGACTCTGGAAACACCATATATTTT
TRBJ2-5	TRBV29-1	few	TRBD1	CSVEPRTGQETQYF	TGCAGCGTTGAACCCCGGACAGGCCAAGAGACCCAGTACTTC
TRBJ2-5	TRBV4-1	few	TRBD2	CASSQPGTSEKGTQYF	TGCGCCAGCAGCCAACCCGGGACTAGCGAAAAAGGGACCCAGTACTTC
TRBJ1-1	TRBV19	-	-	CASSIDNTEAFF	TGTGCCAGTAGTATAGACAACACTGAAGCTTTCTTT
TRBJ1-1	TRBV19	many	-	CASKRDGATEAFF	TGTGCCAGCAAAAGGGACGGCGCAACTGAAGCTTTCTTT
TRBJ2-1	TRBV12-3/TRBV12-4	many	TRBD2	CASSMTSGRQYEQFF	TGTGCCAGCAGTATGACTAGCGGGAGGCAGTATGAGCAGTTCTTC
TRBJ1-1	TRBV7-2	many	-	CASSLQGKYTEAFF	TGTGCCAGCAGCTTACAGGGAAAGTATACTGAAGCTTTCTTT
TRBJ1-5	TRBV7-2	-	-	CASSLEAGVNQPQHF	TGTGCCAGCAGCTTAGAGGCAGGGGTCAATCAGCCCCAGCATTTT
TRBJ1-6	TRBV5-4	-	-	CASSLGLTNSPLHF	TGTGCCAGCAGCTTAGGACTGACTAATTCACCCCTCCACTTT
TRBJ2-5	TRBV6-1	-	-	CASSPPGAREETQYF	TGTGCCAGCAGTCCCCCGGGGGCGCGAGAAGAGACCCAGTACTTC
TRBJ1-1	TRBV12-3/TRBV12-4	-	-	CASSFGSVEAFF	TGTGCCAGCAGTTTTGGTTCCGTGGAAGCTTTCTTT
TRBJ1-5	TRBV4-3	many	-	CASSQGVEQPQHF	TGCGCCAGCAGCCAAGGTGTTGAACAGCCCCAGCATTTT
TRBJ2-7	TRBV29-1	many	-	CSVVFAGSPYEQYF	TGCAGCGTTGTGTTCGCAGGGTCCCCCTACGAGCAGTACTTC
TRBJ1-2	TRBV2	many	-	CASHRDLGHGYTF	TGTGCCAGCCATCGAGACCTCGGCCATGGCTACACCTTC
TRBJ2-1	TRBV7-3	-	-	CASSANEQFF	TGTGCCAGCAGCGCCAATGAGCAGTTCTTC
TRBJ2-2	TRBV11-3	many	TRBD1	CASSTRTGLNTGELFF	TGTGCCAGCAGCACCCGGACAGGATTGAACACCGGGGAGCTGTTTTTT
TRBJ1-1	TRBV4-3	many	TRBD1	CASTQGTGNTEAFF	TGCGCCAGTACACAAGGGACAGGGAACACTGAAGCTTTCTTT
TRBJ2-7	TRBV28	-	-	CASTHGVGSYEQYF	TGTGCCAGCACCCACGGGGTGGGCTCCTACGAGCAGTACTTC
TRBJ1-6	TRBV19	-	TRBD1	CASSLGQGLHF	TGTGCCAGTAGCCTAGGACAGGGCCTCCACTTT
TRBJ1-5	TRBV6-2/TRBV6-3	many	-	CASSYRSRASHQPQHF	TGTGCCAGCAGTTACCGTTCCAGGGCGAGCCATCAGCCCCAGCATTTT
TRBJ2-3	TRBV6-2/TRBV6-3	many	TRBD2	CASRRTSGRTSTDTQYF	TGTGCCAGCAGACGGACTAGCGGGAGAACTAGCACAGATACGCAGTATTTT
TRBJ2-1	TRBV12-3/TRBV12-4	many	TRBD1	CASSPEDRGGYNEQFF	TGTGCCAGCAGTCCCGAGGACAGGGGCGGGTACAATGAGCAGTTCTTC
TRBJ1-1	TRBV2	many	TRBD1	CASSVQGTTEAFF	TGTGCCAGCAGCGTACAGGGGACCACTGAAGCTTTCTTT
TRBJ2-7	TRBV10-3	many	-	CAISGGASSYEQYF	TGTGCCATCAGTGGCGGCGCCAGTTCCTACGAGCAGTACTTC
TRBJ1-1	TRBV28	-	-	CASRSQLSNTEAFF	TGTGCCAGCAGGAGTCAACTCTCGAACACTGAAGCTTTCTTT
TRBJ2-1	TRBV7-3	many	-	CASSFTPGINYNEQFF	TGTGCCAGCAGCTTTACCCCGGGGATTAACTACAATGAGCAGTTCTTC